This is a list of T cell receptor beta chains from one sample in a study of T cell responses to AZD1222 COVID-19 vaccine. Data came from immunoSEQ multiplex PCR; TCRdb stores just in-frame clones and leaves some out. The sample carries 89,000 or so clones, 80% to 90% recorded once. Sample: peripheral blood, taken on day 0 of AZD1222 vaccination. The receptors were sampled from an adult in good health. The CDR3 runs from the conserved cysteine through the conserved F or W. Each record gives: V gene, J gene, clone size, D gene, CDR3 protein, CDR3 DNA. The D gene is left open where the match is weak. Size values are once, few and many counts, or a class for expanded clones, and some rows have none.

V: TRBV29-1
J: TRBJ2-7
size: NA
D: NA
CDR3: CSGGSDLYEQYF
DNA: TGCAGCGGGGGGTCGGATCTCTACGAGCAGTACTTC

V: TRBV15
J: TRBJ2-5
size: NA
D: NA
CDR3: CATSSNRRGAQYF
DNA: TGTGCCACCAGCAGTAACAGGAGGGGGGCCCAGTACTTC

V: TRBV14
J: TRBJ2-5
size: NA
D: TRBD1
CDR3: CASSQRQGPGETQYF
DNA: TGTGCCAGCAGCCAGAGACAGGGACCGGGGGAGACCCAGTACTTC

V: TRBV7-9
J: TRBJ2-2
size: few
D: NA
CDR3: CASSPTRALRGGELFF
DNA: TGTGCCAGCAGCCCGACGCGGGCCTTGCGTGGCGGGGAGCTGTTTTTT

V: TRBV27
J: TRBJ2-7
size: NA
D: TRBD1
CDR3: CASSLSGQAYEQYF
DNA: TGTGCCAGCAGTCTCAGTGGACAGGCCTACGAGCAGTACTTC

V: TRBV6-5
J: TRBJ1-4
size: few
D: NA
CDR3: CASMLTATNEKLFF
DNA: TGTGCCAGCATGCTGACAGCAACTAATGAAAAACTGTTTTTT

V: TRBV19
J: TRBJ2-1
size: NA
D: NA
CDR3: CASSMGRASLYNEQFF
DNA: TGTGCCAGTAGTATGGGTAGAGCTTCACTCTACAATGAGCAGTTCTTC

V: TRBV7-7
J: TRBJ2-1
size: NA
D: TRBD2
CDR3: CASSLDLAAYNEQFF
DNA: TGTGCCAGCAGCTTAGACCTAGCGGCTTACAATGAGCAGTTCTTC

V: TRBV11-1
J: TRBJ2-5
size: NA
D: NA
CDR3: CASSLELRFGTQYF
DNA: TGTGCCAGCAGCTTAGAGCTCCGATTTGGCACCCAGTACTTC

V: TRBV11-1
J: TRBJ1-1
size: NA
D: NA
CDR3: CASSRGGGLYTEAFF
DNA: TGTGCCAGCAGCAGGGGGGGTGGTTTGTACACTGAAGCTTTCTTT

V: TRBV27
J: TRBJ2-5
size: many
D: TRBD2
CDR3: CASSLGGLAGSETQYF
DNA: TGTGCCAGCAGTTTAGGGGGACTAGCGGGATCGGAGACCCAGTACTTC

V: TRBV7-9
J: TRBJ1-4
size: NA
D: NA
CDR3: CASSLGQGGEKLFF
DNA: TGTGCCAGCAGCTTAGGCCAGGGTGGAGAAAAACTGTTTTTT

V: TRBV4-1
J: TRBJ1-1
size: NA
D: NA
CDR3: CASSHPWAEAFF
DNA: TGCGCCAGCAGCCATCCCTGGGCTGAAGCTTTCTTT

V: TRBV10-1
J: TRBJ2-3
size: NA
D: TRBD2
CDR3: CATRLAGGVDTQYF
DNA: TGCGCCACCAGACTAGCGGGAGGGGTAGATACGCAGTATTTT

V: TRBV27
J: TRBJ2-7
size: NA
D: TRBD2
CDR3: CASRGLAGGPYEQYF
DNA: TGTGCCAGCAGGGGACTAGCGGGAGGGCCCTACGAGCAGTACTTC

V: TRBV7-9
J: TRBJ2-7
size: NA
D: NA
CDR3: CASSFEGTKEQYF
DNA: TGTGCCAGCAGCTTCGAGGGAACGAAAGAGCAGTACTTC

V: TRBV7-3
J: TRBJ1-1
size: once
D: TRBD1
CDR3: CASSWDRATEAFF
DNA: TGTGCCAGCAGCTGGGACAGGGCGACTGAAGCTTTCTTT